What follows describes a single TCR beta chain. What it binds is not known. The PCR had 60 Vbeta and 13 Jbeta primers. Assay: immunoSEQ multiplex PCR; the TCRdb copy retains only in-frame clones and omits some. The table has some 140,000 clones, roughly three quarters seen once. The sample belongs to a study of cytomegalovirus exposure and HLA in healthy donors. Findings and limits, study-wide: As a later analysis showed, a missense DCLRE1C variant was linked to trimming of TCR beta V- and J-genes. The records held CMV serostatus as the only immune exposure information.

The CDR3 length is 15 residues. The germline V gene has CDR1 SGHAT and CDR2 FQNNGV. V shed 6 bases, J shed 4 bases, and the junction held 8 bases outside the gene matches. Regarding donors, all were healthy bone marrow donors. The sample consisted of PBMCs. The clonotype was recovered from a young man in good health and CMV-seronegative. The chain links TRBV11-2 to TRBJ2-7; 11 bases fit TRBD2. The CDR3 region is CASRGTSGILYEQYF. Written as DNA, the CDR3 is TGTGCCAGCAGGGGGACTAGCGGAATTCTTTACGAGCAGTACTTC.